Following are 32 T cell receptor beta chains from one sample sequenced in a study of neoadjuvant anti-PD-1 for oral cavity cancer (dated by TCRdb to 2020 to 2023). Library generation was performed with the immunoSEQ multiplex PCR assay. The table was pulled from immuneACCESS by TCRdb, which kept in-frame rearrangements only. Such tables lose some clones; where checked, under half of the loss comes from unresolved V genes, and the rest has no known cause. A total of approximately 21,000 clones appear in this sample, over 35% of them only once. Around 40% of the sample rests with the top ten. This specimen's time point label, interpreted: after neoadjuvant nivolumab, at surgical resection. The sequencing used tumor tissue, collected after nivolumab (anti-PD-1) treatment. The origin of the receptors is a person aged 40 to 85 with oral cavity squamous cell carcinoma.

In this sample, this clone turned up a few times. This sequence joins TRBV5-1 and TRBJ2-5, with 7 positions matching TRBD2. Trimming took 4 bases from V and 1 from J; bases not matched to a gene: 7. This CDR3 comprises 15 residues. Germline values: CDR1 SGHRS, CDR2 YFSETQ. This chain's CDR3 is CASSPGGGTQETQYF. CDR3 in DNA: TGCGCCAGCAGCCCCGGGGGAGGGACCCAAGAGACCCAGTACTTC. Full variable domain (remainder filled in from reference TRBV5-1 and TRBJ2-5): KAGVTQTPRYLIKTRGQQVTLSCSPISGHRSVSWYQQTPGQGLQFLFEYFSETQRNKGNFPGRFSGRQFSNSRSEMNVSTLELGDSALYLCASSPGGGTQETQYFGPGTRLLVL.

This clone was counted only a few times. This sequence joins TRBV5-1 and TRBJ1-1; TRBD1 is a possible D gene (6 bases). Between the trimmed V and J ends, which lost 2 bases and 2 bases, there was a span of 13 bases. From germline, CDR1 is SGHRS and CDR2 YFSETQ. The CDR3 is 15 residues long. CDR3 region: CASSLRAGDNTEAFF. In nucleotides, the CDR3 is TGCGCCAGCAGCTTAAGGGCAGGGGACAACACTGAAGCTTTCTTT.

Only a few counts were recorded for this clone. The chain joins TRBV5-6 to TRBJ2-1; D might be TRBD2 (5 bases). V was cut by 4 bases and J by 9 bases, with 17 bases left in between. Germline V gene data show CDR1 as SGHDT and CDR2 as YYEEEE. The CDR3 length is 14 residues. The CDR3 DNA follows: TGTGCCAGCAGCAACAACCCGGGGAGCGGTGAGCAGTTCTTC. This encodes CASSNNPGSGEQFF.

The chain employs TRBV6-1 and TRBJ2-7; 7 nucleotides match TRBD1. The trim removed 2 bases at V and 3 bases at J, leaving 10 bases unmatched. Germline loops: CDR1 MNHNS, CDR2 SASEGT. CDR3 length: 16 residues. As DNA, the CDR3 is TGTGCCAGCAGTGAACCTTCGGCAGGGGGAATCTACGAGCAGTACTTC. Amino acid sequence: CASSEPSAGGIYEQYF.

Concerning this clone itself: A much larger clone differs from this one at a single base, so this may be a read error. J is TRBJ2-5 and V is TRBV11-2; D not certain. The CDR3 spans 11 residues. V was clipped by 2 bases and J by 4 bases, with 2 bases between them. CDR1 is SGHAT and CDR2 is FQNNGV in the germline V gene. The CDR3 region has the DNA TGTGCCAGCAGCTTAAGAGAGACCCAGTACTTC. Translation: CASSLRETQYF.

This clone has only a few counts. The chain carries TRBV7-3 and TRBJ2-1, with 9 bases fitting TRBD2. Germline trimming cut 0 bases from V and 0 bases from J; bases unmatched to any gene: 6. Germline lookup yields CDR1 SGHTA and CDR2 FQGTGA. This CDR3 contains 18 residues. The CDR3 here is CASSLTSGGPSSYNEQFF. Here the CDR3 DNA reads TGTGCCAGCAGCTTAACTAGCGGGGGCCCGAGCTCCTACAATGAGCAGTTCTTC.

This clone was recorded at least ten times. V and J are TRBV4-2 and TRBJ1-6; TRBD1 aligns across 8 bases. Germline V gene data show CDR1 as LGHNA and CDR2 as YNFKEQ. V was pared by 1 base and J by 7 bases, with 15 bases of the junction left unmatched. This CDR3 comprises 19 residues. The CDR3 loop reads CASSQGQGRELGRNSPLHF. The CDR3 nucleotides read TGTGCCAGCAGCCAAGGACAGGGGAGGGAATTGGGAAGAAATTCACCCCTCCACTTT.

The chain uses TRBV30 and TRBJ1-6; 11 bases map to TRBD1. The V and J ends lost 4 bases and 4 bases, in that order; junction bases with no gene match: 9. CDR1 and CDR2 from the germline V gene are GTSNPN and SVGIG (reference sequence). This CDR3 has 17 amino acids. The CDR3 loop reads CAWTTGTGGYYNSPLHF. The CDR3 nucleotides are TGTGCCTGGACCACCGGGACAGGGGGATATTATAATTCACCCCTCCACTTT.

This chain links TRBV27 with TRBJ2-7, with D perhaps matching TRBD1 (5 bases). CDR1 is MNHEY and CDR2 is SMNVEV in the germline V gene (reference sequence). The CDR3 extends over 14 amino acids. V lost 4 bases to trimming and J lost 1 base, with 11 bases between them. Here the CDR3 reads CASSYRRSSYEQYF. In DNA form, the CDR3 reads TGTGCCAGCAGTTACAGGCGGTCGTCCTACGAGCAGTACTTC.

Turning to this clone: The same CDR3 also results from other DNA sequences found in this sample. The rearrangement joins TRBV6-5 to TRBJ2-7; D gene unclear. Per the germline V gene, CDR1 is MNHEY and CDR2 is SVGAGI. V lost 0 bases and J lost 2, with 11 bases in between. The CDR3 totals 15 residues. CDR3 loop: CASSYSTRPTYEQYF. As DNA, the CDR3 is TGTGCCAGCAGTTACTCTACCAGGCCCACCTACGAGCAGTACTTC.

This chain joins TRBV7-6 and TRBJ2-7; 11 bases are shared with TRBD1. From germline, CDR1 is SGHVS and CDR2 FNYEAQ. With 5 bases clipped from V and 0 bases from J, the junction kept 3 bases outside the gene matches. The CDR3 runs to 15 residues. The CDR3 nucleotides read TGTGCCAGCAGCATAGGGACAGGGGGCTCCTACGAGCAGTACTTC. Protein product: CASSIGTGGSYEQYF.

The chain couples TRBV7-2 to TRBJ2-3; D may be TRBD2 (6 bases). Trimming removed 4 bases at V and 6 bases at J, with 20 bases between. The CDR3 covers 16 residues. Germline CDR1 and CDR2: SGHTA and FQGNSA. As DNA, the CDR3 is TGTGCCAGCAGCTCCCGGGCGGGAAACACTGGGGATACGCAGTATTTT. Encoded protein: CASSSRAGNTGDTQYF.

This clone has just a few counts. Here the CDR3 reads CASSYSGHSNEKLFF. CDR3 DNA: TGTGCCAGCAGTTACTCAGGACACAGTAATGAAAAACTGTTTTTT. The chain carries TRBV6-5 and TRBJ1-4; D perhaps matches TRBD1 (5 bases). The CDR3 totals 15 residues. Trimming left V 0 bases short and J 4 bases short, with 9 bases between. The germline gives CDR1 MNHEY, CDR2 SVGAGI.

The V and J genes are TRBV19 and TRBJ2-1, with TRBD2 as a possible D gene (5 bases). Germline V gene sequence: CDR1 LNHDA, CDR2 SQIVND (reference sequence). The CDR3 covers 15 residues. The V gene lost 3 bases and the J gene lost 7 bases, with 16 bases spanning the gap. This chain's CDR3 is CASSIAVLGGNEQFF. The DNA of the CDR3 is TGTGCCAGTAGTATCGCGGTATTAGGCGGGAATGAGCAGTTCTTC.

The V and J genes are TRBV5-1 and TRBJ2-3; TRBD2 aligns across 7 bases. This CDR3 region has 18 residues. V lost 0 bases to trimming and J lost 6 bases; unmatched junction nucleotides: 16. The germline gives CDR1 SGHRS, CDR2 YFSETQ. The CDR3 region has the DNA TGCGCCAGCAGCTTGGGTGTTCATACTAGCGCTATAGGGGATACGCAGTATTTT. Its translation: CASSLGVHTSAIGDTQYF.

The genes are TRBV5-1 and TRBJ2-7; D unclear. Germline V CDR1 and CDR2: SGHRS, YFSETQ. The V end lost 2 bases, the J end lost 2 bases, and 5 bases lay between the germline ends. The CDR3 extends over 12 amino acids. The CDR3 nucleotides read TGCGCCAGCAGCTTTCTGCCCTACGAGCAGTACTTC. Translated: CASSFLPYEQYF.

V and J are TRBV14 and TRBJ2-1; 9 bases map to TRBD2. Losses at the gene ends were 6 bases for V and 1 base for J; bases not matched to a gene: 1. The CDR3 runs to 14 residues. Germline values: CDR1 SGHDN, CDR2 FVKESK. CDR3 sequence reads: CASSLAGSYNEQFF. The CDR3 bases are TGTGCCAGCAGTCTAGCGGGGTCCTACAATGAGCAGTTCTTC.

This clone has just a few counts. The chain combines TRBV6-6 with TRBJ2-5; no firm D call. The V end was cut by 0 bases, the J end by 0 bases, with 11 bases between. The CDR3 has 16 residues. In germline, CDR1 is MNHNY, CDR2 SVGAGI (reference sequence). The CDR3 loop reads CASSYSTYGYQETQYF. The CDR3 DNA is TGTGCCAGCAGTTACTCGACTTATGGGTACCAAGAGACCCAGTACTTC.

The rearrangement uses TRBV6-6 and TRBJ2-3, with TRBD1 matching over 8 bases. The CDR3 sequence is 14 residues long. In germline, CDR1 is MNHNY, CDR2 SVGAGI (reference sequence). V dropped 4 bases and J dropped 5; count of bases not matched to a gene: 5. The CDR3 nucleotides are TGTGCCAGCAGTTCAGGGGGCGTTGTAGATACGCAGTATTTT. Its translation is CASSSGGVVDTQYF.

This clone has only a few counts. CDR3 protein: CASSLGRRFSYEQYF. DNA for the CDR3: TGTGCCAGCAGCTTAGGTAGACGGTTCTCCTACGAGCAGTACTTC. The rearrangement uses TRBV7-8 and TRBJ2-7; no definite D call. This CDR3 is 15 amino acids long. Trimming stripped 1 base from V and 0 bases from J, with 10 bases between. Germline CDR1 is SGHVS and CDR2 is FQNEAQ.

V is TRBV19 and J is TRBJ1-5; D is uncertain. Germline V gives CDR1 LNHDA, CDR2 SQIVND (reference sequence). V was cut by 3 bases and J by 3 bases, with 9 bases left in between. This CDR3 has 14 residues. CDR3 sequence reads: CASSIDGYNQPQHF. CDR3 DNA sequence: TGTGCCAGTAGTATCGATGGATACAATCAGCCCCAGCATTTT.

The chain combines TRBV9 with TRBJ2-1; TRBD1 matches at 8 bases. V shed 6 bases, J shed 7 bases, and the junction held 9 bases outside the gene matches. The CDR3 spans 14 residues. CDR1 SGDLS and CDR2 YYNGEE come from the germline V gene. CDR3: CASTATGAENEQFF. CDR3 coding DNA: TGTGCCAGCACCGCGACAGGGGCTGAGAATGAGCAGTTCTTC.

The CDR3 nucleotides are TGTGCCAGCAGCTTAAGGCCAGGGGACATCGACGAGCAGTACTTC. It encodes CASSLRPGDIDEQYF. The V call is TRBV7-3, the J call TRBJ2-7, with D perhaps matching TRBD1 (6 bases). The germline V gene has CDR1 SGHTA and CDR2 FQGTGA. The CDR3 has 15 residues. Trimming cost V 1 base and J 5 bases, with 15 bases left between them.

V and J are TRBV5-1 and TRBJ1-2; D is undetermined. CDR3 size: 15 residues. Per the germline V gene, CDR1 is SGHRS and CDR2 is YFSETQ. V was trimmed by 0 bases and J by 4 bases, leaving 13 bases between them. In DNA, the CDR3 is TGCGCCAGCAGCTTGGATGATAGGGTAGGCTATGGCTACACCTTC. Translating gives CASSLDDRVGYGYTF.

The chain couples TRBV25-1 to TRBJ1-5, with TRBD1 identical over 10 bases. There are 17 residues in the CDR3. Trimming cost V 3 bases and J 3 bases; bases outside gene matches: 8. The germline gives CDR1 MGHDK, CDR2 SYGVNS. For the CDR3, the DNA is TGTGCCAGCAGTGAGTGGGGGACAGGGGCCGACAATCAGCCCCAGCATTTT. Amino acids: CASSEWGTGADNQPQHF.

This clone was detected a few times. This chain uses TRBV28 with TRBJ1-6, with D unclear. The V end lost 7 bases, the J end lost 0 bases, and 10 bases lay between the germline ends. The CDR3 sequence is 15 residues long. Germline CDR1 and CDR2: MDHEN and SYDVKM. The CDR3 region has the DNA TGTGCCAGCAAGGTCCAGAGCTCCTATAATTCACCCCTCCACTTT. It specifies CASKVQSSYNSPLHF.

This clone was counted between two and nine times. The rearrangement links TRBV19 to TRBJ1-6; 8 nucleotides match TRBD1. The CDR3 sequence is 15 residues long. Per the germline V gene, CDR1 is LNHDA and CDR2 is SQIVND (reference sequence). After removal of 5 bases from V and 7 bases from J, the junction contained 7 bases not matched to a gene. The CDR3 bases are TGTGCCAGTAGTCCCCCGGACAGGGCAAATTCACCCCTCCACTTT. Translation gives CASSPPDRANSPLHF.

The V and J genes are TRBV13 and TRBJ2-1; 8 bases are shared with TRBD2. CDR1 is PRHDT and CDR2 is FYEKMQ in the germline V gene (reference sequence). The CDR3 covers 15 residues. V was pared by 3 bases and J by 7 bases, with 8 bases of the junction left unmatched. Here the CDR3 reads CASSFITGGPNEQFF. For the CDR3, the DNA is TGTGCCAGCAGCTTTATAACGGGGGGGCCAAATGAGCAGTTCTTC.

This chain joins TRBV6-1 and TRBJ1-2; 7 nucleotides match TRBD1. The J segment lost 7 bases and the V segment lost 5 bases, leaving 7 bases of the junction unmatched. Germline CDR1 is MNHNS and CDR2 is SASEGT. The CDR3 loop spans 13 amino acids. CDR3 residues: CASSRQGRIGYTF. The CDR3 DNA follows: TGTGCCAGCAGTCGACAGGGTAGGATTGGCTACACCTTC.

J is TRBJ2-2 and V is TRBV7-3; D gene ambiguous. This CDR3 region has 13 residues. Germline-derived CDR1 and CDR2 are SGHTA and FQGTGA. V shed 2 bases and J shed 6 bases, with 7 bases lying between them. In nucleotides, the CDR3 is TGTGCCAGCAGCTTACCCGTTGCCGGGGAGCTGTTTTTT. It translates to CASSLPVAGELFF.

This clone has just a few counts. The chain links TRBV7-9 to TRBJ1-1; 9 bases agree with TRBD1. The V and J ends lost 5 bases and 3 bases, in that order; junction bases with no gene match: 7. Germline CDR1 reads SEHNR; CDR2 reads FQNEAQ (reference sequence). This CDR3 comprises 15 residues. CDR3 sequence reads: CASSGRDRVYTEAFF. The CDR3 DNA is TGTGCCAGCAGCGGCCGGGACAGGGTTTACACTGAAGCTTTCTTT.

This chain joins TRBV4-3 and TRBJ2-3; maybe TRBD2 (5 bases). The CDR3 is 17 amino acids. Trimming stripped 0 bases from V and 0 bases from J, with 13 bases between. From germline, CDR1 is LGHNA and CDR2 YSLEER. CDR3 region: CASSQDKRRRSTDTQYF. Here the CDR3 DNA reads TGCGCCAGCAGCCAAGATAAGCGGAGACGGAGCACAGATACGCAGTATTTT.